This T cell receptor (beta chain) derives from a study of T cell responses to AZD1222 COVID-19 vaccine. Findings and caveats of the study: Epitopes outside B.1.351 and B.1.1.7 mutated regions reportedly drew nearly half of spike TCRs. Baseline serostatus was positive in only six AZD1222 recipients. Most donors were white British, females outnumbered males, and clonal diversity was possibly underestimated.

This CDR3 comprises 13 residues. Germline V gene sequence: CDR1 SEHNR, CDR2 FQNEAQ (reference sequence). Trimming stripped 1 base from V and 4 bases from J, with 5 bases between. Measured with immunoSEQ multiplex PCR; TCRdb has only the in-frame clones, and not every one. In the table there are under 200,000 clones, 90% of which are singletons. This clone was observed a single time. Its antigen remains unknown. This specimen consisted of peripheral blood, obtained on day 0 of AZD1222 vaccination. The chain uses TRBV7-9 and TRBJ1-3; D remains ambiguous. This TCR was sampled from an adult in good health. This chain's CDR3 is CASSLGRGNTIYF. The CDR3 DNA is TGTGCCAGCAGCTTAGGTCGGGGAAACACCATATATTTT. Full variable domain (missing parts from reference TRBV7-9 and TRBJ1-3): DTGVSQNPRHKITKRGQNVTFRCDPISEHNRLYWYRQTLGQGPEFLTYFQNEAQLEKSRLLSDRFSAERPKGSFSTLEIQRTEQGDSAMYLCASSLGRGNTIYFGEGSWLTVV.